The clone carrying this T cell receptor beta chain was seen only a few times. Antigen: not known. These data are taken from a study of blood T cells in healthy people across ages. Study information: Template switching captured about one barcoded beta molecule per two T cells.

Study-level findings and limits: Significant beta diversity loss was already apparent by age approximately 36, declining roughly linearly. Naive T cell percentage showed a strong correlation with TCR beta diversity.

Sample-barcoded 5' priming and a J-beta primer mix drove a second PCR of roughly 7 to 11 cycles. TCRdb re-analysed the 5' RACE reads in MiXCR, keeping a single row per CDR3 protein. The sample holds fewer than 2 million distinct CDR3 sequences; about two fifths are singletons and the top ten take around 23%. Sequences were obtained from blood. The TCR was taken from a human donor in good health.

CDR3 DNA sequence: TGTGCCAGCAGTTTATCCTCAGCGGGGGGGAAAGAGACCCAGTACTTC. Encoded protein: CASSLSSAGGKETQYF. The chain joins TRBV28 to TRBJ2-5; 10 bases match TRBD2. The CDR3 is 16 residues long. Germline V gene lookup returns CDR1 MDHEN and CDR2 SYDVKM. The trim removed 1 base at V and 3 bases at J, leaving 5 bases unmatched.